The 15 T cell receptor beta chains presented below share a single source sample, sequenced in a study of CD8 T cells in ankylosing spondylitis. TCRdb reprocessed the 5' RACE reads via MiXCR and lists one record per CDR3 protein. Here the sample spans hundreds of thousands of distinct CDR3 sequences, about 13% being singletons. No antigen has been identified for these receptors. Points from the study as a whole: Seemingly distinctive of ankylosing spondylitis blood was a TCR beta motif formed by eight highly homologous variants.

The sequenced sample was blood, either unsorted or a sorted T cell fraction (not recorded which). All receptors come from a male donor with ankylosing spondylitis.

The J gene is TRBJ2-2, the V gene TRBV11-2; TRBD2 agrees at 12 bases. The CDR3 has 20 amino acids. Germline V lookup: CDR1 SGHAT, CDR2 FQNNGV. J gave up 6 bases and V 1 base, and 15 bases lay outside the gene matches. The CDR3 bases are TGTGCCAGCAGCTTAGGCGTCGGCGGACTAGCGGGACCGAGCCCCGGGGAGCTGTTTTTT. Protein: CASSLGVGGLAGPSPGELFF.

The chain combines TRBV11-3 with TRBJ2-7, with D hard to call. The CDR3 covers 12 residues. Deletions cut 1 base from V and 4 bases from J, with 5 bases between. Germline loops: CDR1 SGHNT, CDR2 YENEEA. The DNA for the CDR3 is TGTGCCAGCAGCTTAGCACCGTACGAGCAGTACGTC. This encodes CASSLAPYEQYV.

The chain uses TRBV20-1 and TRBJ1-2; D is unresolved. V was pared by 5 bases and J by 6 bases, with 13 bases between. From germline, CDR1 is DFQATT and CDR2 SNEGSKA (reference sequence). The CDR3 has 12 residues. This CDR3 is CSAPTGINGYTF. The CDR3, as DNA: TGCAGTGCTCCCACGGGGATCAATGGCTACACCTTC.

This clonotype was seen a handful of times. V is TRBV7-9 and J is TRBJ2-1, with D possibly TRBD1 on 5 matching bases. The CDR3 contains 14 residues. Germline assignment: CDR1 SEHNR and CDR2 FQNEAQ (reference sequence). V gave up 4 bases and J gave up 9 bases, with 16 bases separating them. In DNA, the CDR3 is TGTGCCAGCAGCTCAGGGTGGAAGGAGAGTGAGCAGTTCTTC. Its translation: CASSSGWKESEQFF.

The CDR3 nucleotides are TGTGCCAGTAGTACCCAAGCGAATGAGCAGTTCTTC. Its translation: CASSTQANEQFF. V and J are TRBV19 and TRBJ2-1, with no clear D. The germline CDR1 and CDR2 sequences are LNHDA and SQIVND (reference sequence). The CDR3 extends over 12 amino acids. V was clipped by 4 bases and J by 7 bases, with 8 bases between them.

The chain combines TRBV20-1 with TRBJ2-1; perhaps D is TRBD1 or TRBD2 (6 bases each). V lost 3 bases and J 6 bases, leaving 12 bases between the germline ends. The CDR3 length is 13 residues. Germline CDR1 is DFQATT and CDR2 is SNEGSKA (reference sequence). The CDR3 nucleotides read TGCAGTGCTAGCGGAGGGGGTCGCAATGAGCAGTTCTTC. This gives the protein CSASGGGRNEQFF.

CDR3 nucleotide sequence: TGTGCCAGTAACGACAGGGACTATAATGAGCAGTTCTTC. Protein sequence: CASNDRDYNEQFF. J is TRBJ2-1 and V is TRBV10-3, with D perhaps assigned TRBD1 or TRBD2 (7 bases each). CDR1 ENHRY and CDR2 SYGVKD come from the germline V gene. Trimming took off 10 bases at V and 7 bases at J, with 17 bases between the two ends. The CDR3 is 13 residues long.

The table lists this clonotype with many counts. V usage is TRBV5-1 and J usage is TRBJ1-4; maybe TRBD1 (6 bases). The V end was cut by 3 bases, the J end by 5 bases, with 11 bases between. This CDR3 has 14 residues. Germline V lookup: CDR1 SGHRS, CDR2 YFSETQ. In DNA form, the CDR3 reads TGCGCCAGCAGCTCCAGGGGAGGCAATGAAAAACTGTTTTTT. This gives the protein CASSSRGGNEKLFF.

This clonotype was seen a handful of times. V gene TRBV20-1 combines with J gene TRBJ2-2; tentatively, D is TRBD2 (5 bases). Trimming shortened V by 5 bases and J by 4 bases, and 26 bases separated the two germline ends. In germline, CDR1 is DFQATT, CDR2 SNEGSKA (reference sequence). The CDR3 is 18 amino acids. CDR3 sequence (DNA): TGCAGTGCTGAACCACCCCTAGCTGGTTGGCGCGGCACCGGGGAGCTGTTTTTT. It specifies CSAEPPLAGWRGTGELFF.

This clonotype was observed a handful of times. V gene TRBV20-1 combines with J gene TRBJ2-3; 8 bases map to TRBD2. This CDR3 has 15 amino acids. Per the germline V gene, CDR1 is DFQATT and CDR2 is SNEGSKA (reference sequence). Unmatched junction bases numbered 10, after V lost 2 bases and J lost 6 bases. CDR3 bases: TGCAGTGCTAGAATCGGGGTAGCGGGATCTGATACGCAGTATTTT. It is translated as CSARIGVAGSDTQYF.

This clonotype was observed a few times. The CDR3: CAARRDSNTGELFF. The CDR3 DNA follows: TGTGCCGCCCGTCGCGACTCGAACACCGGGGAGCTGTTTTTT. V usage is TRBV10-3 and J usage is TRBJ2-2; no firm D call. Between the trimmed V and J ends, which lost 11 bases and 0 bases, there was a span of 13 bases. The CDR3 has 14 residues. Germline V gene sequence: CDR1 ENHRY, CDR2 SYGVKD.

This clonotype appeared a few times. V usage is TRBV7-2 and J usage is TRBJ2-6; D is perhaps TRBD2 (5 bases). The CDR3 totals 14 residues. Trimming took off 8 bases at V and 1 base at J, with 9 bases between the two ends. Germline V gives CDR1 SGHTA, CDR2 FQGNSA. The CDR3, as DNA: TGTGCCAGCCCACGGGATTCTGGGGCCAACGTCCTGACTTTC. This sequence encodes CASPRDSGANVLTF.

The chain recombines TRBV6-6 with TRBJ1-5; weak D call: TRBD1 (5 bases). Between the trimmed V and J ends, which lost 0 bases and 5 bases, there was a span of 5 bases. Germline loops: CDR1 MNHNY, CDR2 SVGAGI (reference sequence). This CDR3 region has 13 residues. CDR3 sequence (DNA): TGTGCCAGCAGTTACTCGACAGATCAGCCCCAGCATTTT. The encoded protein is CASSYSTDQPQHF.

The rearrangement links TRBV6-1 to TRBJ2-7; no reliable D call. Germline V CDR1 and CDR2: MNHNS, SASEGT. With 3 bases removed from V and 7 bases from J, the gap between germline ends came to 10 bases. CDR3 length equals 12 residues. The CDR3 DNA follows: TGTGCCAGCAGTGACCTACCAACTGAGCAGTACTTC. Translated: CASSDLPTEQYF.

The table lists this clonotype with a few counts. The V gene is TRBV29-1, the J gene TRBJ2-3, with 7 nucleotides matching TRBD1. The germline V gene has CDR1 SQVTM and CDR2 ANQGSEA. The CDR3 has 15 amino acids. The ends lost 4 bases at V and 6 bases at J; junction bases unmatched: 13. The CDR3 here is CSVVTAGGQADTQYF. The CDR3 DNA follows: TGCAGCGTTGTAACGGCAGGGGGTCAGGCGGATACGCAGTATTTT.